This TCR beta chain was identified during a study of blood T cell repertoires in COVID-19. For the study at large: Sites across the United States, Italy and Spain contributed samples from acute and convalescent COVID-19.

The CDR3 length is 15 residues. The V gene end was trimmed by 4 bases and the J gene end by 7 bases; junction bases not matched to a gene: 7. Germline V CDR1 and CDR2: MDHEN, SYDVKM. Patients at the Seattle site were enrolled during active infection and followed longitudinally. In the original workflow: Estimated nucleated cell counts came from reference gene primer amplification. The table came from immunoSEQ multiplex PCR; TCRdb's copy has only in-frame clones and leaves some out. That table is the source of V, J and clone size, and D and trimming were worked out from the DNA. The table records about 370,000 clones, over 75% of them present only once.

This clonotype originated in a woman younger than 45 with COVID-19, enrolled during active disease. Sequenced input: peripheral blood. This chain joins TRBV28 and TRBJ1-2, with 12 bases identical to TRBD1. DNA of the CDR3: TGTGCCAGCAGTTCCTCCGGGACAGGGGGCTTTGGCTACACCTTC. It yields the protein CASSSSGTGGFGYTF.